Shown below are 15 T cell receptor beta chains from a single sample sequenced in a study of cytomegalovirus exposure and HLA in healthy donors. 60 Vbeta and 13 Jbeta primers were used in PCR. Sequencing was performed with immunoSEQ multiplex PCR; in TCRdb, only in-frame clones are kept and a portion is missing. Of 150,000 to 200,000 clones in the sample, over 75% were seen once. The sequenced sample consisted of PBMCs. The receptors shown here come from a man aged 35-49 years in good health and CMV-seropositive.

The chain recombines TRBV21-1 with TRBJ2-7; the D call TRBD1 from the table was never checked on the DNA. TRBV21-1 has pseudogene status. The CDR3 contains 15 residues. Written as DNA, the CDR3 is TGTGCCAGCAGCAAAGCCCCGGGACAGGGGGACGAGCAGTACTTC. Protein product: CASSKAPGQGDEQYF.

This sequence joins TRBV14 and TRBJ2-1; D ambiguous. Trimming took 1 base from V and 0 from J, leaving 4 bases between them. Germline V gives CDR1 SGHDN, CDR2 FVKESK. The CDR3 has 14 residues. CDR3 bases: TGTGCCAGCAGCCAAGTGAGCTCCTACAATGAGCAGTTCTTC. Translation gives CASSQVSSYNEQFF. Full variable domain (remainder filled in from reference TRBV14 and TRBJ2-1): EAGVTQFPSHSVIEKGQTVTLRCDPISGHDNLYWYRRVMGKEIKFLLHFVKESKQDESGMPNNRFLAERTGGTYSTLKVQPAELEDSGVYFCASSQVSSYNEQFFGPGTRLTVL.

This clone came up a few times. Other nucleotide sequences from this sample produce the same CDR3. The gene calls are TRBV6-4 and TRBJ2-3, with 8 bases identical to TRBD2. Unmatched junction bases numbered 2, after V lost 3 bases and J lost 0 bases. This CDR3 contains 15 residues. Germline-derived CDR1 and CDR2 are MRHNA and SNTAGT. The CDR3, as DNA: TGTGCCAGCAGTGAATTAGCGGGAAGCACAGATACGCAGTATTTT. It specifies CASSELAGSTDTQYF.

This clone came up once. The rearrangement uses TRBV5-1 and TRBJ1-2; tentatively, D is TRBD1 (6 bases). The CDR3 extends over 14 amino acids. Germline lookup yields CDR1 SGHRS and CDR2 YFSETQ. Trimming removed 3 bases from V and 5 bases from J, with 14 bases in between. The CDR3 loop is CASSSAQGGYGYTF. The CDR3 DNA sequence: TGCGCCAGCAGCTCGGCACAGGGTGGTTATGGCTACACCTTC.

The J gene is TRBJ1-1, the V gene TRBV2; D remains ambiguous. Germline V gene sequence: CDR1 SNHLY, CDR2 FYNNEI. This CDR3 has 16 residues. V shed 6 bases and J shed 2 bases, with 19 bases lying between them. CDR3 in amino acids: CASSSSSGQPNTEAFF. CDR3 sequence (DNA): TGTGCCAGCAGCTCCTCTTCGGGTCAGCCTAACACTGAAGCTTTCTTT.

The genes are TRBV5-1 and TRBJ1-4, with a possible D match to TRBD1 (5 bases). Germline V CDR1 and CDR2: SGHRS, YFSETQ. This CDR3 contains 14 residues. The V gene lost 0 bases and the J gene lost 4 bases, with 7 bases spanning the gap. CDR3 DNA sequence: TGCGCCAGCAGCTTGGGGGGGGATAATGAAAAACTGTTTTTT. It encodes CASSLGGDNEKLFF.

This chain uses TRBV5-6 with TRBJ1-2, with 7 bases identical to TRBD1. Germline CDR1 and CDR2: SGHDT and YYEEEE. J lost 2 bases, V lost 3 bases, and 4 bases had no gene match. The CDR3 sequence is 14 residues long. The CDR3: CASSSLDRNYGYTF. CDR3 sequence (DNA): TGTGCCAGCAGCTCTTTGGACAGGAACTATGGCTACACCTTC. Full variable domain (remainder filled in from reference TRBV5-6 and TRBJ1-2): DAGVTQSPTHLIKTRGQQVTLRCSPKSGHDTVSWYQQALGQGPQFIFQYYEEEERQRGNFPDRFSGHQFPNYSSELNVNALLLGDSALYLCASSSLDRNYGYTFGSGTRLTVV.

Concerning this clone: The junction shows a germline mismatch at one end, possibly a read error. The chain joins TRBV9 to TRBJ2-6; weak D call: TRBD1 (5 bases). CDR1 is SGDLS, CDR2 YYNGEE, per germline. CDR3 size: 17 residues. As DNA, the CDR3 is TGTGCCAGCAGCCACCAGACGAGAGGTTCTGGGGCCAACGGCCTGACTTTC. Its protein is CASSHQTRGSGANGLTF.

The chain joins TRBV6-4 to TRBJ2-4; the match to TRBD1 covers 8 bases. V trimming: 2 bases; J trimming: 9 bases; junction bases outside the gene matches: 18. Germline V gives CDR1 MRHNA, CDR2 SNTAGT. This CDR3 comprises 18 residues. As DNA, the CDR3 is TGTGCCAGCAGTGACCCCGATGAAACCGACAGGGGTTGCGCCATTCAGTACTTC. Its translation: CASSDPDETDRGCAIQYF.

The chain combines TRBV2 with TRBJ2-2; 8 bases agree with TRBD1. The CDR3 runs 15 residues. V shed 7 bases and J 7 bases; nucleotides not matched to a gene: 11. In germline, CDR1 is SNHLY, CDR2 FYNNEI. CDR3 DNA: TGTGCCAGCATCTCGGGACAGGTCGTAGGCGGGGAGCTGTTTTTT. This translates into CASISGQVVGGELFF.

This clone was found a few times. CDR3 protein: CASSSQTGGNYGYTF. CDR3 coding DNA: TGTGCCAGCAGCTCTCAGACAGGGGGTAACTATGGCTACACCTTC. This chain links TRBV11-3 with TRBJ1-2; 9 bases are a match to TRBD1. V lost 4 bases and J lost 1; bases outside the gene matches: 4. In germline, CDR1 is SGHNT, CDR2 YENEEA. The CDR3 totals 15 residues.

The chain links TRBV5-4 to TRBJ2-1, with D perhaps TRBD2 (6 bases). With 2 bases removed from V and 6 bases from J, the gap between germline ends came to 6 bases. The CDR3 covers 12 residues. Germline V lookup: CDR1 SGHNT, CDR2 YYREEE (reference sequence). The DNA of the CDR3 is TGTGCCAGCAGCTTTAGCGGCAATGAGCAGTTCTTC. It translates to CASSFSGNEQFF.

This sequence joins TRBV4-1 and TRBJ1-1, with TRBD1 identical over 8 bases. This CDR3 is built from 14 residues. The V and J ends lost 5 bases and 4 bases, in that order; junction bases with no gene match: 6. The germline V gene encodes CDR1 MGHRA and CDR2 YSYEKL. CDR3 nucleotides: TGCGCCAGCAGCGTCAACAGGGGGGGCACTGAAGCTTTCTTT. The encoded protein is CASSVNRGGTEAFF.

The J gene is TRBJ2-4, the V gene TRBV5-4; 7 nucleotides align to TRBD1. V dropped 1 base and J dropped 12; count of bases not matched to a gene: 13. Germline lookup yields CDR1 SGHNT and CDR2 YYREEE (reference sequence). The CDR3 sequence is 15 residues long. CDR3 nucleotides: TGTGCCAGCAGCTTGTTGGGATGGGATGGGGACAGTCAGTACTTC. It specifies CASSLLGWDGDSQYF.

This clone has more than one count but fewer than ten. V and J are TRBV5-1 and TRBJ2-1, with D perhaps matching TRBD1 (6 bases). The CDR3 contains 13 residues. Looked up from germline, CDR1 is SGHRS and CDR2 is YFSETQ. The V gene lost 7 bases and the J gene lost 8 bases, with 16 bases spanning the gap. CDR3 sequence (DNA): TGCGCCAGCTCAGTTCAGGGGAGCTATGAGCAGTTCTTC. Translated: CASSVQGSYEQFF.